This T cell receptor (beta chain) was found in a study of radiotherapy plus CTLA-4 blockade in lung cancer. Germline V gives CDR1 LNHNV, CDR2 YYDKDF (reference sequence). The CDR3 contains 16 residues. V lost 0 bases and J 0 bases, leaving 11 bases between the germline ends. Clones were read by immunoSEQ multiplex PCR, and TCRdb kept only the in-frame ones, dropping some. This table has 85,000 to 120,000 clones, around 85% appearing once. The gene calls are TRBV15 and TRBJ1-1; TRBD1 might be the D (6 bases). Sequencing used peripheral blood, obtained from a patient treated with radiotherapy plus ipilimumab. This clonotype was sampled from a human donor with non-small cell lung cancer that progressed on radiotherapy plus ipilimumab. Some clones in this sample may be carry-over from other donors' samples. CDR3 DNA: TGTGCCACCAGCAGAGATATGGGACAATTGAACACTGAAGCTTTCTTT. As protein: CATSRDMGQLNTEAFF.